This T cell receptor (beta chain) is drawn from a study of cytomegalovirus exposure and HLA in healthy donors. Broader study findings: Sequencing artifact likely explains a cluster of highly shared sequence variants. TCR beta chains numbering some 160 were designated cytomegalovirus-associated.

The donors (healthy individuals) were bone marrow donors. Germline V CDR1 and CDR2: LNHDA, SQIVND (reference sequence). Trimming at V came to 3 bases and at J to 5 bases, leaving 11 bases not matched to a gene. The CDR3 consists of 17 residues. Of note for this clone: The target antigen is unknown.

PCR primers comprised 60 Vbeta and 13 Jbeta primers. The repertoire was sequenced with immunoSEQ multiplex PCR; TCRdb's copy has only in-frame clones and lacks some. The data contain about 120,000 clones, over 75% of them singletons. The TCR comes from a man aged 25-45 years in good health and CMV-seronegative. The chain recombines TRBV19 with TRBJ2-1; 9 bases line up with TRBD1. Input material: PBMCs. Here the CDR3 reads CASSMEVGTGKDNEQFF. CDR3 in DNA: TGTGCCAGTAGTATGGAGGTCGGGACAGGGAAGGACAATGAGCAGTTCTTC. Based on the CDR3 plus reference TRBV19 and TRBJ2-1, the full variable domain is DGGITQSPKYLFRKEGQNVTLSCEQNLNHDAMYWYRQDPGQGLRLIYYSQIVNDFQKGDIAEGYSVSREKKESFPLTVTSAQKNPTAFYLCASSMEVGTGKDNEQFFGPGTRLTVL.